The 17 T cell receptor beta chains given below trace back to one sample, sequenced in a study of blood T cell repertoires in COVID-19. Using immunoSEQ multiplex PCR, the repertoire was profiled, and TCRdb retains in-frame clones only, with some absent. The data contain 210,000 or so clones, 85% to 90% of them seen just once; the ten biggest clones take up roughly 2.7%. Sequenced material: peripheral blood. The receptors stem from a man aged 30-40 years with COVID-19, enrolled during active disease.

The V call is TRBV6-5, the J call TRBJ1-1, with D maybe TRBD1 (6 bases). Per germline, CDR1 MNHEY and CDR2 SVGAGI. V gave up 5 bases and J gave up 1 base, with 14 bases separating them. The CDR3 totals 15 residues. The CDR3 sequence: CASSPGGAPNTEAFF. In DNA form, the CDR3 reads TGTGCCAGCAGTCCCGGGGGGGCCCCGAACACTGAAGCTTTCTTT.

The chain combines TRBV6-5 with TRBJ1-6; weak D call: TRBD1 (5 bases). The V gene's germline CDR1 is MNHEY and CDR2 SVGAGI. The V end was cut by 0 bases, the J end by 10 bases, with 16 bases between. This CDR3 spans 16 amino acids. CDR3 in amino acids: CASSYSNAAGLSPLHF. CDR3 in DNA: TGTGCCAGCAGTTACTCGAATGCCGCGGGACTCTCACCCCTCCACTTT.

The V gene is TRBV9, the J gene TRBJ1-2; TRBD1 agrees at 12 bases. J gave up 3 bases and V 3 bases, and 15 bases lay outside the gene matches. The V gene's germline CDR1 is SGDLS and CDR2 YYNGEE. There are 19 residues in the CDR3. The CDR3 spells CASSATMPPGQGAYYGYTF. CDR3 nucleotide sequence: TGTGCCAGCAGCGCTACCATGCCACCGGGACAGGGGGCTTACTATGGCTACACCTTC.

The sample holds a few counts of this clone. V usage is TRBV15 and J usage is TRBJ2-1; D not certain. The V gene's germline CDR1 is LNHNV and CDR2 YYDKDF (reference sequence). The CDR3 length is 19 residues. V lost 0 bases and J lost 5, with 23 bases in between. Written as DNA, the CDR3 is TGTGCCACCAGCAGAGATGAGAGCGTCCTCCGAAGTCTGGACAATGAGCAGTTCTTC. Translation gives CATSRDESVLRSLDNEQFF. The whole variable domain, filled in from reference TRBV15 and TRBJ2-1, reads DAMVIQNPRYQVTQFGKPVTLSCSQTLNHNVMYWYQQKSSQAPKLLFHYYDKDFNNEADTPDNFQSRRPNTSFCFLDIRSPGLGDTAMYLCATSRDESVLRSLDNEQFFGPGTRLTVL.

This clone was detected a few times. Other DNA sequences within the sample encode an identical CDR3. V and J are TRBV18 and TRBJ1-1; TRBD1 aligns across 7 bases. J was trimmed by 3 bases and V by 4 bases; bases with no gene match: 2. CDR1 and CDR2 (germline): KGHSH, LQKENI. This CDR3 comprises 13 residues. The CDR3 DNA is TGTGCCAGCTCACAGGGGGCTGACACTGAAGCTTTCTTT. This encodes CASSQGADTEAFF.

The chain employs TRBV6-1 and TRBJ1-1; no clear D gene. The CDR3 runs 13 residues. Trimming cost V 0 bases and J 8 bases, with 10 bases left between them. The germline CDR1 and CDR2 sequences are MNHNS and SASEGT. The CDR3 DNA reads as TGTGCCAGCAGTGAAGCGCCGTTCAGGGAAGCTTTCTTT. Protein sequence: CASSEAPFREAFF.

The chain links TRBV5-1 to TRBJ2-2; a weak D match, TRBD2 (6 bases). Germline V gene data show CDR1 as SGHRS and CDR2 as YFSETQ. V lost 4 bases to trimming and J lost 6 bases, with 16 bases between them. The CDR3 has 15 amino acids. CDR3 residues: CASSPPGLMAGELFF. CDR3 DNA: TGCGCCAGCAGCCCACCGGGACTTATGGCCGGGGAGCTGTTTTTT.

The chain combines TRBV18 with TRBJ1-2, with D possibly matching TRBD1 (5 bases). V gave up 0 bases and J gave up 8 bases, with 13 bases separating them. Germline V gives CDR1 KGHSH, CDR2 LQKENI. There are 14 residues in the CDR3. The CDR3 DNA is TGTGCCAGCTCACCACCCCAGGGAAGAAGGGGCTACACCTTC. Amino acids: CASSPPQGRRGYTF.

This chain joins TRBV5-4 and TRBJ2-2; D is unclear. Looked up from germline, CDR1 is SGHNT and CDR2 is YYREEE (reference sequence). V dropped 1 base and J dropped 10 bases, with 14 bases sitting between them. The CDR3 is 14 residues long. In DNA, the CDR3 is TGTGCCAGCAGCTTGAAAGAGGCCCCCGTGGAGCTGTTTTTT. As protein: CASSLKEAPVELFF.

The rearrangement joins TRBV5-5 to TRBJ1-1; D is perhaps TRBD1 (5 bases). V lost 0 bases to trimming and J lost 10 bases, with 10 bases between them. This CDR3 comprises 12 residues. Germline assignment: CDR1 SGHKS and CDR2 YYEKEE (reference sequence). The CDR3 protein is CASSLAGRGAFF. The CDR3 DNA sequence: TGTGCCAGCAGCTTGGCAGGGCGGGGAGCTTTCTTT.

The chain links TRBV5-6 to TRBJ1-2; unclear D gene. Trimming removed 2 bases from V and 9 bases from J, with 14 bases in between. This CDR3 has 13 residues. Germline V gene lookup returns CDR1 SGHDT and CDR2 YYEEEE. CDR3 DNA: TGTGCCAGCAGCTTTGGGCAATTCAGCCGCTACACCTTC. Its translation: CASSFGQFSRYTF.

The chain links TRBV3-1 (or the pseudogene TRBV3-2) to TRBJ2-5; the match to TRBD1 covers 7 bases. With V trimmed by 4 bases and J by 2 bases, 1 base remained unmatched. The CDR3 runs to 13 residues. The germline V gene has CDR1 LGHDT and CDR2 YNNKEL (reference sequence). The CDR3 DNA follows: TGTGCCAGCAGCCGGGACAGTCAAGAGACCCAGTACTTC. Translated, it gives CASSRDSQETQYF.

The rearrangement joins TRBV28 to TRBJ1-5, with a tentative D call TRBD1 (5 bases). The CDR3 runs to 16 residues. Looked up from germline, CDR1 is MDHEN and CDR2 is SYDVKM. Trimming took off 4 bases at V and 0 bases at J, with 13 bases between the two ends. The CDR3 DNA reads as TGTGCCAGCAGTTCCCAACAGGAATATAGCAATCAGCCCCAGCATTTT. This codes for CASSSQQEYSNQPQHF. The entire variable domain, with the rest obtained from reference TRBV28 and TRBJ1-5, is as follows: DVKVTQSSRYLVKRTGEKVFLECVQDMDHENMFWYRQDPGLGLRLIYFSYDVKMKEKGDIPEGYSVSREKKERFSLILESASTNQTSMYLCASSSQQEYSNQPQHFGDGTRLSIL.

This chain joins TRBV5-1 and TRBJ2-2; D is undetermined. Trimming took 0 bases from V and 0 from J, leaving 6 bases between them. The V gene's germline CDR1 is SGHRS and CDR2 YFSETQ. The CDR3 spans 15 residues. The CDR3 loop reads CASSLDGPNTGELFF. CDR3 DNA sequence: TGCGCCAGCAGCTTGGATGGGCCGAACACCGGGGAGCTGTTTTTT.

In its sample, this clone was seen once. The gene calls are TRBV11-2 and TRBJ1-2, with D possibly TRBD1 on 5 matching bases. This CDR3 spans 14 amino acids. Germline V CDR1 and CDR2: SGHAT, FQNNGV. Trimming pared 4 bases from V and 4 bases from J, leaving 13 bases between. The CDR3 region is CASSSLDTSYGYTF. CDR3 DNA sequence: TGTGCCAGCAGCTCCCTGGACACGTCCTATGGCTACACCTTC.

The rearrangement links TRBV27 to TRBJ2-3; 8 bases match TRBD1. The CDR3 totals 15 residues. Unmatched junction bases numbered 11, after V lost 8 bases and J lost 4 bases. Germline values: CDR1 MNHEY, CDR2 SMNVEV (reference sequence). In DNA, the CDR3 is TGTGCCAGCCTTAGAACCGCGGACAGGGCAGATACGCAGTATTTT. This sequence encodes CASLRTADRADTQYF.

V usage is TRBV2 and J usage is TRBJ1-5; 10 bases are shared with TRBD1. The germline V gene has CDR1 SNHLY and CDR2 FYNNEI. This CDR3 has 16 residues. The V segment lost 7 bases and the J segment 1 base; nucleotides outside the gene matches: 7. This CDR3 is CASKRTGGRSNQPQHF. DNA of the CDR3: TGTGCCAGCAAAAGGACAGGGGGGAGGAGCAATCAGCCCCAGCATTTT. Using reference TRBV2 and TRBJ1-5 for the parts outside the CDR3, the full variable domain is EPEVTQTPSHQVTQMGQEVILRCVPISNHLYFYWYRQILGQKVEFLVSFYNNEISEKSEIFDDQFSVERPDGSNFTLKIRSTKLEDSAMYFCASKRTGGRSNQPQHFGDGTRLSIL.